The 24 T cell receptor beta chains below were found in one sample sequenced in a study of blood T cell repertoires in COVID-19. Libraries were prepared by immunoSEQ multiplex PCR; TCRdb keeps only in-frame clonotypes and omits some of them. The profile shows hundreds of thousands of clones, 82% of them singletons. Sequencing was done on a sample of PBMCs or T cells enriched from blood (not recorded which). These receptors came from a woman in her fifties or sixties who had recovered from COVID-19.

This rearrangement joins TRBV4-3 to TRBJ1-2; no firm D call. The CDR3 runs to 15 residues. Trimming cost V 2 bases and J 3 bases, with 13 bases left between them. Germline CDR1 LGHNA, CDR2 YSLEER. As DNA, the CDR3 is TGCGCCAGCAGCCAACTACCCGGGAGGGACTATGGCTACACCTTC. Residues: CASSQLPGRDYGYTF.

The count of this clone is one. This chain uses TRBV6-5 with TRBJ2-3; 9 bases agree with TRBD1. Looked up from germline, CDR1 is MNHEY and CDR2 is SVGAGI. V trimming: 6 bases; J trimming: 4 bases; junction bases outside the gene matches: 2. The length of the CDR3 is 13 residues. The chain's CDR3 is CASRGQGPDTQYF. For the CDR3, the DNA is TGTGCCAGCAGAGGACAGGGGCCAGATACGCAGTATTTT.

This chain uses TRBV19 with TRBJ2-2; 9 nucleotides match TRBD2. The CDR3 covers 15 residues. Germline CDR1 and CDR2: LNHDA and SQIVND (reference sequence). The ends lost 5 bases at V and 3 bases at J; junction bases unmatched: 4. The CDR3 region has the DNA TGTGCCAGTAGTGGTGGGACTAGCTACACCGGGGAGCTGTTTTTT. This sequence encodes CASSGGTSYTGELFF.

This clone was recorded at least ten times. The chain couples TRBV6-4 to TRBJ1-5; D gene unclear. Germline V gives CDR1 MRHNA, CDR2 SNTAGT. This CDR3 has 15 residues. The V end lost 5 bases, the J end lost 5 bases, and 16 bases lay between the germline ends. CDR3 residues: CASSQSEREDQPQHF. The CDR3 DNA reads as TGTGCCAGCAGTCAATCGGAGAGGGAGGATCAGCCCCAGCATTTT.

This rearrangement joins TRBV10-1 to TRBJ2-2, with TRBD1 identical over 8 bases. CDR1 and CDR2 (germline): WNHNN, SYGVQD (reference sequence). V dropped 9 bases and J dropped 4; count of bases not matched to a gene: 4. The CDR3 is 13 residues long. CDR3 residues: CASQGAGTGELFF. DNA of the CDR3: TGCGCCAGTCAGGGGGCTGGCACCGGGGAGCTGTTTTTT.

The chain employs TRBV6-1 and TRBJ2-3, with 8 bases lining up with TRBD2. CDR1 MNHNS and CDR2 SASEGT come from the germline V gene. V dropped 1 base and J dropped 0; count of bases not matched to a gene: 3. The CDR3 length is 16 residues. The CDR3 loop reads CASSEGSGTSTDTQYF. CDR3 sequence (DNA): TGTGCCAGCAGTGAAGGTAGCGGGACTAGCACAGATACGCAGTATTTT.

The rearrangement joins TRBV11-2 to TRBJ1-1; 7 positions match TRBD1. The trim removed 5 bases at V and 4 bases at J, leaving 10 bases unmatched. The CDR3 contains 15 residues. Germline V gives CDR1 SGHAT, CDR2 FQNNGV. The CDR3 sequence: CASSTRQGRITEAFF. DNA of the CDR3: TGTGCCAGCAGCACCAGACAGGGCCGGATCACTGAAGCTTTCTTT.

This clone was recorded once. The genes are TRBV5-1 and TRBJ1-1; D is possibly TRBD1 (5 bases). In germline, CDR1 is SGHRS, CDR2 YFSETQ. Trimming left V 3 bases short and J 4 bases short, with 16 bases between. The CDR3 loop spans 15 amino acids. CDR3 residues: CASSSGPQGSTEAFF. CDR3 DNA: TGCGCCAGCAGCTCTGGGCCCCAGGGTAGCACTGAAGCTTTCTTT.

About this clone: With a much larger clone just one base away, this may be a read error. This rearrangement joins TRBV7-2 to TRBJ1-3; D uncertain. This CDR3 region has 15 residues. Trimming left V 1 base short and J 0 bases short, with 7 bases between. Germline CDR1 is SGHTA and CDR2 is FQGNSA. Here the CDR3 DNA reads TGTGCCAGCAGCTTAGTGGCAGGCTCTGGAAACACCATATATTTT. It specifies CASSLVAGSGNTIYF.

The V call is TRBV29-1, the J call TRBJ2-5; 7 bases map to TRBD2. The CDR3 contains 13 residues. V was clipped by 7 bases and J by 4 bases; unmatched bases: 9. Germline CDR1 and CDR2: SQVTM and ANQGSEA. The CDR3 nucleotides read TGCAGCGGGATGGGAGGGATTGGAGAGACCCAGTACTTC. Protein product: CSGMGGIGETQYF.

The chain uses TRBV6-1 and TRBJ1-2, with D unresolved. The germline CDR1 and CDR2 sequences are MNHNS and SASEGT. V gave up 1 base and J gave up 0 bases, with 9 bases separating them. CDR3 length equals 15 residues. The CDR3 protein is CASSEGSEPNYGYTF. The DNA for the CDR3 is TGTGCCAGCAGTGAAGGGTCAGAACCTAACTATGGCTACACCTTC.

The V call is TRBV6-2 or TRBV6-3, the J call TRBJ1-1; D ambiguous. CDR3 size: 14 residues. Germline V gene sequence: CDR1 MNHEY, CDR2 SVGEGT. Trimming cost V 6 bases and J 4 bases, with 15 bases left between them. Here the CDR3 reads CASSPQVLGTEAFF. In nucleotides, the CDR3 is TGTGCCAGCAGCCCCCAGGTATTGGGCACTGAAGCTTTCTTT.

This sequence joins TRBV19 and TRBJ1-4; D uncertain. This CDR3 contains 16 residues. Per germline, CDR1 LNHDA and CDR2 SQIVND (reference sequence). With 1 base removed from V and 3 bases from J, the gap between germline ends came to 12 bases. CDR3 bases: TGTGCCAGTAGTATAGCCCGACGGGGAGCTAATGAAAAACTGTTTTTT. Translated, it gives CASSIARRGANEKLFF.

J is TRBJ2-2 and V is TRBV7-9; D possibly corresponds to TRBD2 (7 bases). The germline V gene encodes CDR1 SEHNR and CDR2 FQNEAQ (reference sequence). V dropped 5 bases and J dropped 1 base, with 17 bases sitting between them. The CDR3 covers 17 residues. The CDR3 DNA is TGTGCCAGCAGCCCGTCGGGGGGCGGCTTGAACACCGGGGAGCTGTTTTTT. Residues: CASSPSGGGLNTGELFF.

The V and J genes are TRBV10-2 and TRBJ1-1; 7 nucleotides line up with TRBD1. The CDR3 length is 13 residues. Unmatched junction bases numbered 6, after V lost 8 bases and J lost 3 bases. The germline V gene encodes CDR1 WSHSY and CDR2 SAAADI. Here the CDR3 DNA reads TGCGCCAGCTCATCACAGGGGCACACTGAAGCTTTCTTT. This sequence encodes CASSSQGHTEAFF.

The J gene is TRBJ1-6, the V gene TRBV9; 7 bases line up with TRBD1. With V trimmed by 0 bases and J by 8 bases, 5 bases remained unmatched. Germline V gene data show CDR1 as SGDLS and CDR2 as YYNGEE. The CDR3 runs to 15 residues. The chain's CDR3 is CASSVEGRGDSPLHF. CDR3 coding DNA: TGTGCCAGCAGCGTAGAAGGCAGGGGGGATTCACCCCTCCACTTT.

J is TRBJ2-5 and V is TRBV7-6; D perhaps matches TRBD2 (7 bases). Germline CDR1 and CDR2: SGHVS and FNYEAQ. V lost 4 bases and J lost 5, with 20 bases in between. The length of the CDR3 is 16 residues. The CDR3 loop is CASSSTPRGASETQYF. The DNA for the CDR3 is TGTGCCAGCAGCTCAACTCCCCGGGGGGCCTCCGAGACCCAGTACTTC.

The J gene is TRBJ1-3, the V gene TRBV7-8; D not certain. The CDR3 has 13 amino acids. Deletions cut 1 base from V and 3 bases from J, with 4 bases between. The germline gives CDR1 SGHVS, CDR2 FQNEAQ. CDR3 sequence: CASSLGGGNTIYF. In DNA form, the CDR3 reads TGTGCCAGCAGCTTAGGAGGTGGAAACACCATATATTTT.

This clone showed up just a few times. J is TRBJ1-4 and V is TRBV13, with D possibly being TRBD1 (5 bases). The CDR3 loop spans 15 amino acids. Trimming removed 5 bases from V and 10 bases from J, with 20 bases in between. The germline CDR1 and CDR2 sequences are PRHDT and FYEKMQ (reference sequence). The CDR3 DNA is TGTGCCAGCAGCGTTACGGACGGGGGGATGGGAAAACTGTTTTTT. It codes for CASSVTDGGMGKLFF.

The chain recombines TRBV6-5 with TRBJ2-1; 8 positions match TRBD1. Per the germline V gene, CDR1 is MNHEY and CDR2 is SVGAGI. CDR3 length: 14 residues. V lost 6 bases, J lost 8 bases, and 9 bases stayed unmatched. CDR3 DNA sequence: TGTGCCAGCAGACCCGGGACAGGTAGCGATGAGCAGTTCTTC. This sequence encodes CASRPGTGSDEQFF.

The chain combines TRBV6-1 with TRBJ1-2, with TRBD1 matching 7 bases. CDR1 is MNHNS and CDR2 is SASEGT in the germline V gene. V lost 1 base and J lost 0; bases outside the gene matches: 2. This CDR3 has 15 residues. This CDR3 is CASSEGQGANYGYTF. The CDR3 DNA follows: TGTGCCAGCAGTGAAGGCCAGGGGGCTAACTATGGCTACACCTTC.

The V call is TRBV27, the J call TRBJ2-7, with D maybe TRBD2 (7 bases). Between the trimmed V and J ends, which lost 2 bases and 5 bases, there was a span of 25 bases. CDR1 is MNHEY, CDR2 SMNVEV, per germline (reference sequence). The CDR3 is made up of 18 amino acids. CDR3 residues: CASSLRGAWGAPSNEQYF. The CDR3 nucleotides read TGTGCCAGCAGTTTACGGGGGGCTTGGGGAGCCCCGTCTAACGAGCAGTACTTC.

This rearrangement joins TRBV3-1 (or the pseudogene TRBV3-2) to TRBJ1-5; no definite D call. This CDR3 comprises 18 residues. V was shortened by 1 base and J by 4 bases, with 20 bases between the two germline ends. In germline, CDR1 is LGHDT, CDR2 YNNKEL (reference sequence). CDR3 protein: CASSQALLSGAVNQPQHF. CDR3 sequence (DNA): TGTGCCAGCAGCCAAGCGCTTCTTTCTGGAGCCGTGAATCAGCCCCAGCATTTT.

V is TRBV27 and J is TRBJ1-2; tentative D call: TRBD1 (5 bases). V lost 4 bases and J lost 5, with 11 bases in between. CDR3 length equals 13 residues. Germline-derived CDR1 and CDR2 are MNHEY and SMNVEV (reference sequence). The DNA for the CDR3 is TGTGCCAGCAGTTCATACGACAGATATGGCTACACCTTC. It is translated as CASSSYDRYGYTF.